This T cell receptor beta chain was recovered during a study of cytomegalovirus exposure and HLA in healthy donors. General observations from the study: Further analysis, carried out later, found HLA-associated TCR beta chains more clonally expanded than equally common other chains.

PCR used 60 Vbeta primers and 13 Jbeta primers. The table came from immunoSEQ multiplex PCR; TCRdb's copy has only in-frame clones and leaves some out. The sample lists 150,000 to 180,000 clones, around 70% seen once, with about 2% in the top ten. The CDR3 has 16 residues. Germline trimming cut 3 bases from V and 3 bases from J; bases unmatched to any gene: 8. Germline V gene lookup returns CDR1 MGHRA and CDR2 YSYEKL. As for this clone: What it recognizes is unknown.

What was sequenced was PBMCs. The sequence came from a man in his thirties or forties in good health and CMV-seronegative. The chain recombines TRBV4-1 with TRBJ1-2; 9 nucleotides line up with TRBD1. Written as DNA, the CDR3 is TGCGCCAGCAGCCAGGCTACAGGGGGCGCAGACTATGGCTACACCTTC. Protein: CASSQATGGADYGYTF.